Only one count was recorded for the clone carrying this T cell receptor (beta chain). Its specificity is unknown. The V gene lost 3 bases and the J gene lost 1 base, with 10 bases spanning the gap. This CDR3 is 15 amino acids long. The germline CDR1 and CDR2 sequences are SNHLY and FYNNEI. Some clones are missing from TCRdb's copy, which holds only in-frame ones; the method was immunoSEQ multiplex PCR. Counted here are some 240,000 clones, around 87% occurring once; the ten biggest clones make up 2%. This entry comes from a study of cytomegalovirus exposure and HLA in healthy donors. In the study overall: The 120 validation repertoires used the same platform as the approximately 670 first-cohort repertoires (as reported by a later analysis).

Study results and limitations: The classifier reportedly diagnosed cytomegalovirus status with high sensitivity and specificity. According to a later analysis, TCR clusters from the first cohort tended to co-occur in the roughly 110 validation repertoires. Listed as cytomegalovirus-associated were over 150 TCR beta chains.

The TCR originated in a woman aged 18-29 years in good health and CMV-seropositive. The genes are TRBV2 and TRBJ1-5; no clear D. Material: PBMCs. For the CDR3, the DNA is TGTGCCAGCAGTGAGGGCTGGGCCAGCAATCAGCCCCAGCATTTT. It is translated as CASSEGWASNQPQHF. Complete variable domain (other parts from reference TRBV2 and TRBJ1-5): EPEVTQTPSHQVTQMGQEVILRCVPISNHLYFYWYRQILGQKVEFLVSFYNNEISEKSEIFDDQFSVERPDGSNFTLKIRSTKLEDSAMYFCASSEGWASNQPQHFGDGTRLSIL.